This T cell receptor (beta chain) was sequenced during a study of radiotherapy plus CTLA-4 blockade in lung cancer. Overall study results and limits: Subsequent to radiotherapy plus ipilimumab, tumor-derived TCR clones underwent expansion in blood.

Patients with chemo-refractory metastatic non-small-cell lung cancer received focal radiation plus CTLA-4 blockade with ipilimumab. The repertoire was sequenced with immunoSEQ multiplex PCR; TCRdb's copy has only in-frame clones and lacks some. The repertoire includes 30,000 to 35,000 clones, around 73% of them detected once, and 7.5% sits in the top ten. Germline V gives CDR1 SEHNR, CDR2 FQNEAQ (reference sequence). Trimming took 5 bases from V and 0 from J; bases not matched to a gene: 9. CDR3 length equals 16 residues. On this clone: Antigen: not known.

The V gene is TRBV7-9, the J gene TRBJ2-5, with TRBD1 matching over 7 bases. The origin of this receptor is a human donor with non-small cell lung cancer who had stable disease on radiotherapy plus ipilimumab. The starting material was peripheral blood, obtained from a patient treated with radiotherapy plus ipilimumab. The CDR3 here is CASSPRTGVDQETQYF. In DNA form, the CDR3 reads TGTGCCAGCAGCCCTCGGACAGGAGTGGACCAAGAGACCCAGTACTTC.